This note documents a single TCR beta chain sequence. Its antigen is unknown. The entry originates in a study of graft-versus-host responses after intestinal transplantation. Study-level results: GvH clones surfaced in recipient marrow, some emerging earlier in ileum or blood.

Germline CDR1 is MNHNS and CDR2 is SASEGT. CDR3 size: 14 residues. The V and J ends lost 5 bases and 2 bases respectively, with 9 bases between them. Bone marrow taken after transplant came from the posterior iliac crest or from another site that was chosen by the physician. Only in-frame clones appear in the TCRdb table, and some are missing; sequencing was by immunoSEQ multiplex PCR. This table has about 19,000 clones, about 89% appearing once. The source was bone marrow, collected approximately 120 days after transplant. V gene TRBV6-1 combines with J gene TRBJ2-2; D tentatively fits TRBD1 or TRBD2 (5 bases each). The TCR comes from a human patient who received an intestinal transplant, so some T cells may come from the graft donor. CDR3 in DNA: TGTGCCAGCAGTCGGGACCGTAACACCGGGGAGCTGTTTTTT. Protein product: CASSRDRNTGELFF.